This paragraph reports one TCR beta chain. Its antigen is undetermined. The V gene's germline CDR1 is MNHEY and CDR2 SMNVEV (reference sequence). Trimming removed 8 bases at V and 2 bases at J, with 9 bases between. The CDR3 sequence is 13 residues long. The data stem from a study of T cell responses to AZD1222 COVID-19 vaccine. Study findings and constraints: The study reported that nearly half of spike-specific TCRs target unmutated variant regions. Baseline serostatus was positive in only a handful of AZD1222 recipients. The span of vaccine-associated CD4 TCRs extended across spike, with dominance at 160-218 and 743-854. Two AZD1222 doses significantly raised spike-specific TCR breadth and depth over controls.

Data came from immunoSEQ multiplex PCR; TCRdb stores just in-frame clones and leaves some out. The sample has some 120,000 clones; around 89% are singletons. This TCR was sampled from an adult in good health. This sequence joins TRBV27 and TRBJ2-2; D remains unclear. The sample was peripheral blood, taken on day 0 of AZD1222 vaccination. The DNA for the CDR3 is TGTGCCAGCCTGCTCGGTAACACCGGGGAGCTGTTTTTT. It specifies CASLLGNTGELFF.